This T cell receptor (beta chain) was obtained from a study of high-grade serous ovarian cancer treatment subgroups. With regard to this clone: The antigen remains unidentified.

Notes on the study in general: TCR clonal relatedness correlated positively with neoantigen level.

Tumor samples were taken before definitive surgery or chemotherapy. This CDR3 contains 16 residues. Germline values: CDR1 SGHTA, CDR2 FQGNSA. V was clipped by 5 bases and J by 0 bases, with 15 bases between them. Repertoires were generated with immunoSEQ multiplex PCR, while TCRdb's copy carries only in-frame clones and drops some. The sample consists of some 40,000 clones, 79% of them appearing once. This TCR was recovered from a human donor with high-grade serous ovarian cancer. The J gene is TRBJ2-3, the V gene TRBV7-2; no definite D call. Sequenced: tumor tissue. The CDR3 protein is CASSPTYRASTDTQYF. For the CDR3, the DNA is TGTGCCAGCAGCCCGACCTACCGTGCTAGCACAGATACGCAGTATTTT.